These 17 T cell receptor beta chains were all obtained from the same sample, sequenced in a study of blood T cell repertoires in COVID-19. Only in-frame clones appear in the TCRdb table, and some are missing; sequencing was by immunoSEQ multiplex PCR. The sample lists 300,000 to 400,000 clones; around 87% were seen once. Sequenced material: peripheral blood. The source of these receptors is a woman aged 45-59 years who had recovered from COVID-19.

This clone was observed once. The DNA for the CDR3 is TGTGCCTGGAGGGGAGGGACTAGCGGGAGCACAGATACGCAGTATTTT. Protein product: CAWRGGTSGSTDTQYF. The rearrangement joins TRBV30 to TRBJ2-3; TRBD2 agrees at 12 bases. This CDR3 has 16 amino acids. CDR1 is GTSNPN, CDR2 SVGIG, per germline (reference sequence). After removal of 3 bases from V and 0 bases from J, the junction contained 4 bases not matched to a gene.

The chain joins TRBV13 to TRBJ1-6; maybe TRBD1 (5 bases). Trimming shortened V by 4 bases and J by 8 bases, and 9 bases separated the two germline ends. The germline V gene has CDR1 PRHDT and CDR2 FYEKMQ (reference sequence). The CDR3 runs to 13 residues. The CDR3: CASSSSGDSPLHF. The DNA of the CDR3 is TGTGCCAGCAGCTCCTCGGGGGATTCACCCCTCCACTTT.

The V gene is TRBV2, the J gene TRBJ2-5; 9 positions match TRBD2. The junction had 9 bases not matched to a gene; V was cut back by 6 bases and J by 4 bases. The CDR3 covers 15 residues. CDR1 SNHLY and CDR2 FYNNEI come from the germline V gene. The CDR3 sequence is CASSGRGGQVETQYF. The CDR3 DNA sequence: TGTGCCAGCAGCGGGCGGGGGGGCCAGGTAGAGACCCAGTACTTC.

This clone was found once. This chain connects TRBV28 to TRBJ1-3; D is unclear. The V end lost 6 bases, the J end lost 4 bases, and 7 bases lay between the germline ends. CDR1 MDHEN and CDR2 SYDVKM come from the germline V gene. The CDR3 loop spans 12 amino acids. The CDR3 bases are TGTGCCAGCAGCTCCGGGGGAAACACCATATATTTT. Translated, it gives CASSSGGNTIYF. Full variable domain (remainder filled in from reference TRBV28 and TRBJ1-3): DVKVTQSSRYLVKRTGEKVFLECVQDMDHENMFWYRQDPGLGLRLIYFSYDVKMKEKGDIPEGYSVSREKKERFSLILESASTNQTSMYLCASSSGGNTIYFGEGSWLTVV.

V is TRBV29-1 and J is TRBJ2-3, with a weak D call TRBD2 (5 bases). V lost 4 bases and J 3 bases, leaving 8 bases between the germline ends. Looked up from germline, CDR1 is SQVTM and CDR2 is ANQGSEA. The CDR3 contains 12 residues. CDR3 sequence: CSVVGGTDTQYF. DNA of the CDR3: TGCAGCGTTGTGGGCGGGACAGATACGCAGTATTTT.

This clone was recorded once. The CDR3 here is CASGGQLTDTQYF. Here the CDR3 DNA reads TGTGCCAGTGGGGGACAGCTCACAGATACGCAGTATTTT. The rearrangement uses TRBV19 and TRBJ2-3, with 7 positions matching TRBD1. The CDR3 length is 13 residues. Germline loops: CDR1 LNHDA, CDR2 SQIVND (reference sequence). V shed 8 bases and J 2 bases; nucleotides not matched to a gene: 4.

The chain employs TRBV4-3 and TRBJ2-5, with D maybe TRBD2 (7 bases). This CDR3 spans 18 amino acids. V gave up 4 bases and J gave up 0 bases, with 21 bases separating them. Germline V gene sequence: CDR1 LGHNA, CDR2 YSLEER. The CDR3 region is CASSPRYGGTPYQETQYF. As DNA, the CDR3 is TGCGCCAGCAGCCCCCGTTACGGGGGGACACCTTACCAAGAGACCCAGTACTTC.

This chain joins TRBV5-6 and TRBJ2-5; D is uncertain. Trimming removed 4 bases at V and 5 bases at J, with 15 bases between. The CDR3 extends over 14 amino acids. Germline V gives CDR1 SGHDT, CDR2 YYEEEE. DNA of the CDR3: TGTGCCAGCAGCAATCATATTTTCAGGGAGACCCAGTACTTC. Its protein product is CASSNHIFRETQYF.

The chain links TRBV6-2 or TRBV6-3 to TRBJ2-7, with 11 positions matching TRBD2. With 6 bases clipped from V and 2 bases from J, the junction kept 3 bases outside the gene matches. Germline-derived CDR1 and CDR2 are MNHEY and SVGEGT. This CDR3 has 14 residues. As DNA, the CDR3 is TGTGCCAGCAGCTTAGCGGGAGGGCCCTACGAGCAGTACTTC. It codes for CASSLAGGPYEQYF.

V gene TRBV19 combines with J gene TRBJ1-1; 7 bases match TRBD1. With V trimmed by 3 bases and J by 10 bases, 2 bases remained unmatched. Germline V gene lookup returns CDR1 LNHDA and CDR2 SQIVND (reference sequence). The length of the CDR3 is 11 residues. The CDR3 spells CASSMEGAAFF. The CDR3 bases are TGTGCCAGTAGTATGGAGGGGGCAGCTTTCTTT.

V gene TRBV28 combines with J gene TRBJ1-2; D not resolved. V shed 6 bases and J shed 3 bases, with 11 bases lying between them. This CDR3 has 13 amino acids. The germline V gene encodes CDR1 MDHEN and CDR2 SYDVKM. The CDR3 spells CASSPGEDYGYTF. CDR3 in DNA: TGTGCCAGCAGCCCCGGGGAAGACTATGGCTACACCTTC.

This clone has a single count. V and J are TRBV2 and TRBJ2-7; D perhaps matches TRBD2 (6 bases). V was trimmed by 4 bases and J by 0 bases, leaving 16 bases between them. This CDR3 has 16 residues. Germline values: CDR1 SNHLY, CDR2 FYNNEI. Here the CDR3 DNA reads TGTGCCAGCAGTGTTATAGGCGCGGGATTCTCCTACGAGCAGTACTTC. Its translation: CASSVIGAGFSYEQYF.

The V call is TRBV14, the J call TRBJ2-1; 9 nucleotides match TRBD1. The CDR3 is 17 residues long. Germline CDR1 is SGHDN and CDR2 is FVKESK. After removal of 3 bases from V and 3 bases from J, the junction contained 9 bases not matched to a gene. CDR3: CASSQTNRGLNYNEQFF. In DNA, the CDR3 is TGTGCCAGCAGCCAGACGAACAGGGGGCTAAACTACAATGAGCAGTTCTTC.

This clone was counted only a few times. The chain uses TRBV6-4 and TRBJ1-1; 9 nucleotides align to TRBD1. The CDR3 spans 18 residues. Trimming took 2 bases from V and 1 from J; bases not matched to a gene: 11. Germline CDR1 reads MRHNA; CDR2 reads SNTAGT. Written as DNA, the CDR3 is TGTGCCAGCAGTGACCGGCCAAACAGGGGGCGCGAGAACACTGAAGCTTTCTTT. Translated, it gives CASSDRPNRGRENTEAFF.

The genes are TRBV19 and TRBJ1-5, with 7 positions matching TRBD1. Unmatched junction bases numbered 8, after V lost 6 bases and J lost 9 bases. The CDR3 totals 13 residues. Germline CDR1 and CDR2: LNHDA and SQIVND (reference sequence). Here the CDR3 DNA reads TGTGCCAGTAGCCGACAGGGTTCGGGGCCCCAGCATTTT. The encoded protein is CASSRQGSGPQHF.

This clone has only a few counts. The rearrangement joins TRBV4-1 to TRBJ1-2; D is uncertain. Germline V gives CDR1 MGHRA, CDR2 YSYEKL. V was trimmed by 0 bases and J by 10 bases, leaving 15 bases between them. The CDR3 spans 14 residues. CDR3 nucleotides: TGCGCCAGCAGCCAAGAAGTCGGTCCTTTCTTCTACACCTTC. Translated: CASSQEVGPFFYTF.

The rearrangement links TRBV12-3 or TRBV12-4 to TRBJ1-1; tentatively, D is TRBD1 (5 bases). CDR3 length equals 13 residues. Trimming shortened V by 2 bases and J by 5 bases, and 9 bases separated the two germline ends. CDR3 loop: CASSLNQGTEAFF. Here the CDR3 DNA reads TGTGCCAGCAGTTTAAACCAGGGTACTGAAGCTTTCTTT.